One T cell receptor (beta chain) is described in this entry. This record comes from a study of T cells in Graves' hyperthyroidism and ophthalmopathy. The source material, RNA transcripts, was used to amplify TCR beta CDR3 regions. HTBI primers were used for first-round RT-PCR of the TCR CDR3. MiXCR, applied by TCRdb to the multiplex PCR reads, yields one record per CDR3 protein. This sample carries around 700,000 distinct CDR3 sequences, 18% of them seen once, and the ten largest clones take 16%. Trimming took off 0 bases at V and 3 bases at J, with 9 bases between the two ends. This CDR3 is 14 amino acids long. The germline CDR1 and CDR2 sequences are SGHRS and YFSETQ.

This chain links TRBV5-1 with TRBJ1-2; perhaps TRBD1 as D (6 bases). This sequence originates from a woman aged 45 to 65 with Graves' hyperthyroidism that later progressed to Graves' ophthalmopathy. The sample taken for sequencing was blood. CDR3 region: CASSLVTGYYGYTF. CDR3 nucleotides: TGCGCCAGCAGCTTGGTTACAGGGTACTATGGCTACACCTTC.